These 28 T cell receptor beta chains share one sample of origin, sequenced in a study of glioma-infiltrating T cells. The iRepertoire nested amplicon-rescue multiplex PCR amplified TCR alpha and beta CDR3s from RNA. TCRdb independently ran MiXCR on the multiplex PCR reads; one entry per CDR3 protein. The top ten hold roughly 37% of the sample, which has about 110,000 distinct CDR3 sequences, less than 30% seen once. Sequencing was performed on glioma tissue, nonneoplastic brain tissue, or PBMCs (not recorded which). Receptor source: a human donor with low-grade glioma or glioblastoma, undergoing nonglioma brain surgery, or in good health (not recorded which).

This clonotype occurred a few times. Possible read error: a much larger clone is one base away. V is TRBV7-3 and J is TRBJ2-3, with 9 bases that match TRBD2. This CDR3 is 15 amino acids long. Germline CDR1 SGHTA, CDR2 FQGTGA. CDR3 DNA: TGTGCCAGCAGCGCCCAACTAGCGGGCACAGATATGCAGTATTTT. Protein sequence: CASSAQLAGTDMQYF.

The sample holds many counts of this clonotype. V and J are TRBV7-2 and TRBJ1-4; D is uncertain. Germline assignment: CDR1 SGHTA and CDR2 FQGNSA. The V gene lost 1 base and the J gene lost 3 bases, with 6 bases spanning the gap. The CDR3 contains 14 residues. This CDR3 reads CASSLGSANEKLFF. CDR3 sequence (DNA): TGTGCCAGCAGCTTAGGGTCAGCTAATGAAAAACTGTTTTTT.

Comments on this clonotype: Just one base apart from a much larger clone, this may be a read error. The CDR3 reads CASSLAAGNTKAFF. The CDR3 DNA sequence: TGTGCCAGCAGCTTAGCGGCGGGGAACACTAAAGCTTTCTTT. The chain carries TRBV7-2 and TRBJ1-1, with D unclear. From germline, CDR1 is SGHTA and CDR2 FQGNSA. CDR3 length: 14 residues. The whole variable domain, filled in from reference TRBV7-2 and TRBJ1-1, reads GAGVSQSPSNKVTEKGKDVELRCDPISGHTALYWYRQSLGQGLEFLIYFQGNSAPDKSGLPSDRFSAERTGGSVSTLTIQRTQQEDSAVYLCASSLAAGNTKAFFGQGTRLTVV.

In its sample, this clonotype was seen many times. The chain joins TRBV7-9 to TRBJ2-3, with D possibly TRBD2 on 5 matching bases. Germline V gene data show CDR1 as SEHNR and CDR2 as FQNEAQ (reference sequence). The germline V and J ends were trimmed by 5 bases and 0 bases, with 15 bases remaining between them. The CDR3 extends over 16 amino acids. The CDR3 reads CASSLYEGGSTDTQYF. The CDR3 DNA reads TGTGCCAGCAGCCTATATGAGGGCGGGAGCACAGATACGCAGTATTTT.

This clonotype was seen ten or more times. V and J are TRBV2 and TRBJ2-3; 11 bases line up with TRBD1. CDR3 length: 14 amino acids. Germline lookup yields CDR1 SNHLY and CDR2 FYNNEI. V lost 7 bases, J lost 3 bases, and 3 bases stayed unmatched. The CDR3 nucleotides are TGTGCCAGCACCCGGGACAGGGGGACAGATACGCAGTATTTT. The encoded protein is CASTRDRGTDTQYF.

This clonotype came up many times. V and J are TRBV7-6 and TRBJ2-3; D uncertain. With 3 bases removed from V and 4 bases from J, the gap between germline ends came to 5 bases. Germline V gene data show CDR1 as SGHVS and CDR2 as FNYEAQ. The CDR3 has 12 residues. The CDR3 loop is CASSFGPDTQYF. The CDR3 DNA is TGTGCCAGCAGCTTCGGGCCAGATACGCAGTATTTT.

Many counts were recorded for this clonotype. The CDR3 region has the DNA TGTGCCAGCAGACTAGCGGGAGAGAAGAATGAGCAGTTCTTC. Its protein product is CASRLAGEKNEQFF. This chain joins TRBV2 and TRBJ2-1, with 11 nucleotides matching TRBD2. Germline CDR1 SNHLY, CDR2 FYNNEI. V lost 6 bases and J lost 7; bases outside the gene matches: 5. The length of the CDR3 is 14 residues. The full variable domain, completed using reference TRBV2 and TRBJ2-1, is EPEVTQTPSHQVTQMGQEVILRCVPISNHLYFYWYRQILGQKVEFLVSFYNNEISEKSEIFDDQFSVERPDGSNFTLKIRSTKLEDSAMYFCASRLAGEKNEQFFGPGTRLTVL.

There are many counts of this clonotype. This chain links TRBV27 with TRBJ2-7, with 8 bases matching TRBD2. CDR3 length: 15 amino acids. The germline V gene encodes CDR1 MNHEY and CDR2 SMNVEV (reference sequence). V lost 4 bases and J lost 2; bases outside the gene matches: 7. CDR3 nucleotides: TGTGCCAGCAGTTCCGGGGGGGGCCTTCCCTACGAGCAGTACTTC. The encoded protein is CASSSGGGLPYEQYF.

This clonotype came up many times. The chain carries TRBV12-3 or TRBV12-4 and TRBJ1-2, with a possible D match to TRBD1 (5 bases). CDR3 length equals 13 residues. V was clipped by 7 bases and J by 5 bases, with 14 bases between them. The CDR3 reads CASTWDSGYGYTF. The CDR3 nucleotides are TGTGCCAGCACCTGGGACTCAGGGTATGGCTACACCTTC.

This clonotype was recorded many times. CDR3 region: CASTRQAGRLREQYF. The CDR3, as DNA: TGTGCCAGCACCCGCCAGGCCGGCCGTCTTCGGGAGCAGTACTTC. This chain links TRBV6-1 with TRBJ2-7; D gene uncertain. V was pared by 7 bases and J by 7 bases, with 23 bases between. The V gene's germline CDR1 is MNHNS and CDR2 SASEGT. CDR3 length equals 15 residues.

Many counts were recorded for this clonotype. The chain links TRBV19 to TRBJ1-5; possible D gene TRBD1, 6 bases. V was shortened by 3 bases and J by 0 bases, with 9 bases between the two germline ends. This CDR3 has 15 residues. In germline, CDR1 is LNHDA, CDR2 SQIVND (reference sequence). In DNA, the CDR3 is TGTGCCAGTAGTATGAGGACAGATAGCAATCAGCCCCAGCATTTT. It is translated as CASSMRTDSNQPQHF.

Note on this clonotype: A read error may be the cause here, since a much bigger clone is one base away. The chain is built from TRBV4-1 and TRBJ2-7, with TRBD1 as a possible D gene (9 bases). Germline values: CDR1 MGHRA, CDR2 YSYEKL. V lost 4 bases to trimming and J lost 7 bases, with 23 bases between them. The CDR3 loop spans 16 amino acids. In nucleotides, the CDR3 is TGCGCCAGCAGCCCGCCGGGACAGGGACTAGGCAATGAGCAGTACTTC. It specifies CASSPPGQGLGNEQYF.

This clonotype was observed at least ten times. The chain has TRBV7-9 and TRBJ2-3, with D possibly TRBD1 on 6 matching bases. Germline loops: CDR1 SEHNR, CDR2 FQNEAQ (reference sequence). V shed 0 bases and J shed 1 base, with 8 bases lying between them. The CDR3 runs to 15 residues. The CDR3 DNA is TGTGCCAGCAGCTTAGCACAGGGCCGCACAGATACGCAGTATTTT. Translating gives CASSLAQGRTDTQYF.

This clonotype has a count of ten or more. This chain uses TRBV27 with TRBJ2-5; 8 bases are a match to TRBD2. This CDR3 comprises 15 residues. Germline values: CDR1 MNHEY, CDR2 SMNVEV (reference sequence). Losses at the gene ends were 5 bases for V and 0 bases for J; bases not matched to a gene: 5. CDR3 sequence (DNA): TGTGCCAGCAGTAGAGCGGGAGCCTACCAAGAGACCCAGTACTTC. It specifies CASSRAGAYQETQYF.

Worth noting for this clonotype: This may be a read error, as it is one base from a much larger clone. The chain carries TRBV6-2 or TRBV6-3 and TRBJ2-1; 13 bases line up with TRBD2. Germline assignment: CDR1 MNHEY and CDR2 SVGEGT. The CDR3 is 15 amino acids. Trimming took 6 bases from V and 9 from J; bases not matched to a gene: 8. The CDR3 region is CASSLLAGGSGEQFF. DNA for the CDR3: TGTGCCAGCAGCCTACTAGCGGGGGGGTCGGGTGAGCAGTTCTTC.

The rearrangement links TRBV29-1 to TRBJ2-3, with 7 nucleotides matching TRBD2. This CDR3 is built from 15 residues. V was clipped by 4 bases and J by 3 bases; unmatched bases: 10. Germline CDR1 and CDR2: SQVTM and ANQGSEA. CDR3 sequence reads: CSVGGDSGGTDTQYF. The DNA for the CDR3 is TGCAGCGTTGGAGGGGACTCCGGGGGGACAGATACGCAGTATTTT.

This clonotype was recorded many times. The V gene is TRBV28, the J gene TRBJ1-5; 10 positions match TRBD1. This CDR3 is 14 amino acids long. CDR1 and CDR2 (germline): MDHEN, SYDVKM. V shed 9 bases, J shed 4 bases, and the junction held 6 bases outside the gene matches. The CDR3 bases are TGTGCCAGTGGGACAGGGGTCAAAAATCAGCCCCAGCATTTT. Protein: CASGTGVKNQPQHF.

This clonotype came up many times. The chain carries TRBV2 and TRBJ1-5; 7 nucleotides align to TRBD1. The CDR3 length is 15 residues. Germline CDR1 SNHLY, CDR2 FYNNEI. The junction had 7 bases not matched to a gene; V was cut back by 7 bases and J by 1 base. The CDR3 is CASTEQGTSNQPQHF. The CDR3 DNA sequence: TGTGCCAGCACCGAACAGGGGACGAGCAATCAGCCCCAGCATTTT.

A word on this clonotype: Given a much more abundant clone one base away, this may be a read error. V is TRBV29-1 and J is TRBJ2-7; a possible D gene is TRBD2 (7 bases). Germline CDR1 reads SQVTM; CDR2 reads ANQGSEA. V dropped 4 bases and J dropped 4 bases, with 26 bases sitting between them. The CDR3 is made up of 17 amino acids. The CDR3 here is CSVGRGGTLRNLYEQYF. CDR3 DNA sequence: TGCAGCGTTGGGAGGGGAGGGACACTCAGGAACTTATACGAGCAGTACTTC.

This clonotype was detected many times. A much more abundant neighbour one base away suggests this may be a read error. The gene calls are TRBV6-6 and TRBJ1-5; D not resolved. V shed 4 bases and J shed 9 bases, with 16 bases lying between them. The CDR3 loop spans 14 amino acids. CDR1 and CDR2 (germline): MNHNY, SVGAGI (reference sequence). The CDR3 DNA follows: TGTGCCAGCAGTTGCTCGCCAGCTAAGCCGCCCCAGCATTTT. It encodes CASSCSPAKPPQHF.

DNA for the CDR3: TGTGCCAGCAGCCCAGGGGGCGAGGGTGACACCATATATTTT. Protein product: CASSPGGEGDTIYF. The chain links TRBV5-6 to TRBJ1-3; 8 bases match TRBD1. The length of the CDR3 is 14 residues. V lost 4 bases and J lost 8; bases outside the gene matches: 8. Per the germline V gene, CDR1 is SGHDT and CDR2 is YYEEEE.

This clonotype was seen many times. This rearrangement joins TRBV7-3 to TRBJ2-2; tentative D call: TRBD2 (6 bases). The germline V and J ends were trimmed by 6 bases and 6 bases, with 17 bases remaining between them. CDR1 SGHTA and CDR2 FQGTGA come from the germline V gene. This CDR3 comprises 15 residues. This CDR3 is CASRFGGEGAGELFF. In DNA form, the CDR3 reads TGTGCCAGCAGATTCGGGGGAGAAGGAGCCGGGGAGCTGTTTTTT.

This clonotype was recorded many times. This chain connects TRBV4-2 to TRBJ1-1, with a weak D call TRBD1 (5 bases). CDR3 length: 14 amino acids. Looked up from germline, CDR1 is LGHNA and CDR2 is YNFKEQ. Trimming cost V 0 bases and J 5 bases, with 10 bases left between them. The DNA of the CDR3 is TGTGCCAGCAGCCAAGATTCAGGGCGGACTGAAGCTTTCTTT. It specifies CASSQDSGRTEAFF.

This clonotype was observed at least ten times. The V call is TRBV11-2, the J call TRBJ2-7; 7 positions agree with TRBD1. The CDR3 runs 17 residues. V shed 0 bases, J shed 3 bases, and the junction held 11 bases outside the gene matches. Germline lookup yields CDR1 SGHAT and CDR2 FQNNGV. The CDR3 DNA is TGTGCCAGCAGCTTAGAGACAGGGTACGGTAAGAGCTACGAGCAGTACTTC. It encodes CASSLETGYGKSYEQYF.

This clonotype was counted ten times or more. The J gene is TRBJ1-2, the V gene TRBV28, with 7 bases lining up with TRBD1. CDR3 size: 15 residues. From germline, CDR1 is MDHEN and CDR2 SYDVKM. Trimming at V came to 6 bases and at J to 8 bases, leaving 15 bases not matched to a gene. CDR3 protein: CASSPSEGAGIGYTF. The CDR3 bases are TGTGCCAGCAGCCCTTCAGAGGGGGCCGGCATAGGCTACACCTTC.

This clonotype was seen ten or more times. The rearrangement joins TRBV27 to TRBJ2-1; 10 positions match TRBD2. CDR3 length: 15 residues. Germline loops: CDR1 MNHEY, CDR2 SMNVEV (reference sequence). V was clipped by 7 bases and J by 6 bases; unmatched bases: 9. The chain's CDR3 is CASNLAGTSANEQFF. Written as DNA, the CDR3 is TGTGCCAGCAACTTAGCCGGGACTAGCGCCAATGAGCAGTTCTTC.

This clonotype was found many times. The chain has TRBV20-1 and TRBJ2-1, with 9 bases identical to TRBD2. There are 16 residues in the CDR3. CDR1 and CDR2 from the germline V gene are DFQATT and SNEGSKA (reference sequence). Unmatched junction bases numbered 7, after V lost 0 bases and J lost 4 bases. CDR3 protein: CSARDGRGGRYNEQFF. The CDR3 DNA sequence: TGCAGTGCTAGAGATGGGCGGGGGGGACGGTACAATGAGCAGTTCTTC.

Details on this clonotype: Relative to the germline gene, one junction end is altered; a read error may explain this. The genes are TRBV20-1 and TRBJ1-3; D might be TRBD1 (5 bases). There are 12 residues in the CDR3. Germline V lookup: CDR1 DFQATT, CDR2 SNEGSKA (reference sequence). The CDR3 sequence: CIARRGLNTIYF. The CDR3 DNA follows: TGCATTGCTAGGAGGGGACTAAACACCATATATTTT.